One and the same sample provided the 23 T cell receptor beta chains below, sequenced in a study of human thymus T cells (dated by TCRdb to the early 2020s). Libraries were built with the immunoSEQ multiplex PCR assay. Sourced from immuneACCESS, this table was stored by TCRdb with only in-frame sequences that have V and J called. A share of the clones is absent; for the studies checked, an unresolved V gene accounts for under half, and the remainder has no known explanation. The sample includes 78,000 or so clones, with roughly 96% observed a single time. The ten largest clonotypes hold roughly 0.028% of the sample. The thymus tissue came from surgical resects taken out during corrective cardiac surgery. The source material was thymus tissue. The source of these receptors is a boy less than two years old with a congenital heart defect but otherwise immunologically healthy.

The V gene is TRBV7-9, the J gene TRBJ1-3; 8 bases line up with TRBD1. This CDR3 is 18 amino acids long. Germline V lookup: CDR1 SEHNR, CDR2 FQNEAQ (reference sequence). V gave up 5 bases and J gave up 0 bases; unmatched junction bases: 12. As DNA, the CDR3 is TGTGCCAGCAGCCTGGCAGGGGGCGCTGGGGACTCTGGAAACACCATATATTTT. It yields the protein CASSLAGGAGDSGNTIYF. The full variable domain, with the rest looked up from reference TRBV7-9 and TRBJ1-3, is DTGVSQNPRHKITKRGQNVTFRCDPISEHNRLYWYRQTLGQGPEFLTYFQNEAQLEKSRLLSDRFSAERPKGSFSTLEIQRTEQGDSAMYLCASSLAGGAGDSGNTIYFGEGSWLTVV.

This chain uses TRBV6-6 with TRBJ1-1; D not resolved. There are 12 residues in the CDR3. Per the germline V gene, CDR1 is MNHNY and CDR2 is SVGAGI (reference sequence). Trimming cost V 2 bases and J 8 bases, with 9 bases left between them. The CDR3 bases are TGTGCCAGCAGTTACGGGGAGTTCGAAGCTTTCTTT. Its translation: CASSYGEFEAFF.

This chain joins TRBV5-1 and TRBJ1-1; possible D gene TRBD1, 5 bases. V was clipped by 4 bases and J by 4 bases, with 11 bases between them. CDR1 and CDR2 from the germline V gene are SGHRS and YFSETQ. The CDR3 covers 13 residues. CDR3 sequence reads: CASSVRDRTEAFF. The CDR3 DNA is TGCGCCAGCAGCGTCAGGGACCGCACTGAAGCTTTCTTT.

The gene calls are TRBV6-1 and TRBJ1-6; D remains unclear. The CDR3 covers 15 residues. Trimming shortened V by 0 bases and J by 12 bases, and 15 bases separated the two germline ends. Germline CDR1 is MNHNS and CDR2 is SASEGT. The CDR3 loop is CASSEARPVWVPLHF. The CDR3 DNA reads TGTGCCAGCAGTGAAGCGCGTCCTGTTTGGGTACCCCTCCACTTT.

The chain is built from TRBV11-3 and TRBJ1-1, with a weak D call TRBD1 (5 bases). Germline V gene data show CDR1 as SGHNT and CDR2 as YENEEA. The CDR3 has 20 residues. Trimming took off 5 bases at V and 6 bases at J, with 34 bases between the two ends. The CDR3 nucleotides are TGTGCCAGCAGCCCACGGGGTCAGAGTGGGGGTCCGTCGGTATGGGCTGAAGCTTTCTTT. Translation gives CASSPRGQSGGPSVWAEAFF. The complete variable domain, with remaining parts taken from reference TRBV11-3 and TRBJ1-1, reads EAGVVQSPRYKIIEKKQPVAFWCNPISGHNTLYWYLQNLGQGPELLIRYENEEAVDDSQLPKDRFSAERLKGVDSTLKIQPAELGDSAVYLCASSPRGQSGGPSVWAEAFFGQGTRLTVV.

The CDR3 coding sequence is TGCAGCGTTGAAGAGATTGGTTATAACTATGGCTACACCTTC. Translating it yields CSVEEIGYNYGYTF. The chain combines TRBV29-1 with TRBJ1-2; D unclear. Deletions cut 0 bases from V and 1 base from J, with 9 bases between. CDR1 SQVTM and CDR2 ANQGSEA come from the germline V gene. CDR3 length equals 14 residues.

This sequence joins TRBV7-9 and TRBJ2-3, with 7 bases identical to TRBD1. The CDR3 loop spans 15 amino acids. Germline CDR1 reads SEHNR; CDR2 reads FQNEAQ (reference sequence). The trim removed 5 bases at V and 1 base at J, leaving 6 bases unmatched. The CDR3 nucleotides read TGTGCCAGCAGCCCGTCTACAGGGGGCACAGATACGCAGTATTTT. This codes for CASSPSTGGTDTQYF.

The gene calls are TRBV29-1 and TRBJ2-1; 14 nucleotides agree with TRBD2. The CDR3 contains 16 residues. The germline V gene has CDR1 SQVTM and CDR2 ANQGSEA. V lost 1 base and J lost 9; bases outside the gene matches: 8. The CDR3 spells CSVEVYGTSGRCEQFF. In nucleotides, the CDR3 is TGCAGCGTTGAAGTCTATGGGACTAGCGGGAGATGTGAGCAGTTCTTC.

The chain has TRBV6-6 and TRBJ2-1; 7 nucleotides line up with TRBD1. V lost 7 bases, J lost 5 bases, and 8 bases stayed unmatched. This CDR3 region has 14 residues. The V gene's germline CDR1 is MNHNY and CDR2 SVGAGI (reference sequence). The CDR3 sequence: CASNQGESHNEQFF. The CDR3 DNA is TGTGCCAGCAATCAGGGGGAATCCCACAATGAGCAGTTCTTC.

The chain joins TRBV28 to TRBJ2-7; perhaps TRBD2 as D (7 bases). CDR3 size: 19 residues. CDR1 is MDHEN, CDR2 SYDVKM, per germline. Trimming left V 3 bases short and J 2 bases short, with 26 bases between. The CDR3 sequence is CASSFKGGSGTKFTYEQYF. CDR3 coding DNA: TGTGCCAGCAGTTTTAAGGGGGGGTCGGGGACCAAATTTACCTACGAGCAGTACTTC.

The CDR3, as DNA: TGTGCCAGCAGCGGAAACAGGGAGGCCTACGAGCAGTACTTC. It codes for CASSGNREAYEQYF. This chain joins TRBV11-3 and TRBJ2-7, with D perhaps assigned TRBD1 or TRBD2 (6 bases each). The CDR3 sequence is 14 residues long. Trimming took off 5 bases at V and 2 bases at J, with 13 bases between the two ends. The V gene's germline CDR1 is SGHNT and CDR2 YENEEA.

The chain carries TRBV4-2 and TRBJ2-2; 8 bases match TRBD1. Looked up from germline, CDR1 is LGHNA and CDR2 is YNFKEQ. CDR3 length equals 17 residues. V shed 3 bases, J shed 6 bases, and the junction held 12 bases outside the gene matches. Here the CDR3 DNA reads TGTGCCAGCAGCCAGCTGCCGGACAGGGAGATTGCCGGGGAGCTGTTTTTT. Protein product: CASSQLPDREIAGELFF.

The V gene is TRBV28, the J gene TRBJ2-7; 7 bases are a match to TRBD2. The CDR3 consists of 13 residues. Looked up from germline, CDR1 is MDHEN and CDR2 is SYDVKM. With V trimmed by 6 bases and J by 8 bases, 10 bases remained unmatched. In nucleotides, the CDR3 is TGTGCCAGCAGCCTACCGCGGGGGATGCAGCAGTACTTC. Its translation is CASSLPRGMQQYF.

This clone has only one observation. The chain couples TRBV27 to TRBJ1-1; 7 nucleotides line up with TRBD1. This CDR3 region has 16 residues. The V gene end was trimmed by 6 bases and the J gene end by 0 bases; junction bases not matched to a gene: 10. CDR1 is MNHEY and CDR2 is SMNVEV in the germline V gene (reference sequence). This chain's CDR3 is CASSTGTVNMNTEAFF. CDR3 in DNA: TGTGCCAGCAGCACCGGGACAGTTAACATGAACACTGAAGCTTTCTTT.

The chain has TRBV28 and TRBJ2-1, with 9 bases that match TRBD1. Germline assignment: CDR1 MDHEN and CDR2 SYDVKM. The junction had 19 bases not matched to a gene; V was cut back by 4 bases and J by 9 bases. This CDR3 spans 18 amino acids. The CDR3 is CASSSWDRASVSRGEQFF. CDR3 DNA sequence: TGTGCCAGCAGTTCGTGGGACAGGGCCTCCGTCTCTAGGGGTGAGCAGTTCTTC. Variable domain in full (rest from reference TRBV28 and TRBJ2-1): DVKVTQSSRYLVKRTGEKVFLECVQDMDHENMFWYRQDPGLGLRLIYFSYDVKMKEKGDIPEGYSVSREKKERFSLILESASTNQTSMYLCASSSWDRASVSRGEQFFGPGTRLTVL.

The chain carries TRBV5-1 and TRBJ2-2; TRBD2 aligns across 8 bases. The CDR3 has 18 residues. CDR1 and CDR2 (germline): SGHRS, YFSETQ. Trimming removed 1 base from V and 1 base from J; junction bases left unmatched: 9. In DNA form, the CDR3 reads TGCGCCAGCAGCTTGCTGGGGCGGGGGGTGTGGAACACCGGGGAGCTGTTTTTT. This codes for CASSLLGRGVWNTGELFF.

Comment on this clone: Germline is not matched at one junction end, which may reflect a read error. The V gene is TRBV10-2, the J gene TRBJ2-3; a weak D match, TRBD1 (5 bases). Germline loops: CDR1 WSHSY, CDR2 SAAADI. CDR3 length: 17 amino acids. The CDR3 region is CASSDSLSPSSTDTQYF. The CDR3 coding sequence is TGCGCCAGTAGTGACAGTCTGAGTCCCTCTAGCACAGATACGCAGTATTTT.

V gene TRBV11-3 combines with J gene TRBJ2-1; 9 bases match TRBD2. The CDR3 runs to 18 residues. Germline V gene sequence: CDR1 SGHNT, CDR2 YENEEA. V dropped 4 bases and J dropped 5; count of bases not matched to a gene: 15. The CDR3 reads CASSSTAGGTIKNNEQFF. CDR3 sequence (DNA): TGTGCCAGCAGCTCCACGGCGGGAGGGACCATTAAGAACAATGAGCAGTTCTTC.

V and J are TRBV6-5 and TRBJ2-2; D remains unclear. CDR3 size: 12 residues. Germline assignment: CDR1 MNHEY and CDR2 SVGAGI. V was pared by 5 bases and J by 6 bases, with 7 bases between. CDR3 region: CASSPSAGELFF. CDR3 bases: TGTGCCAGCAGTCCCTCGGCCGGGGAGCTGTTTTTT.

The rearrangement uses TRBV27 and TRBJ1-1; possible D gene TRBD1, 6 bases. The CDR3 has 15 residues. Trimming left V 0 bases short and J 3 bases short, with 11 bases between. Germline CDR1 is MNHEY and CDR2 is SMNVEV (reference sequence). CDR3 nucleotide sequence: TGTGCCAGCAGTTTATCGCAGGGGTTTGACACTGAAGCTTTCTTT. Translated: CASSLSQGFDTEAFF.

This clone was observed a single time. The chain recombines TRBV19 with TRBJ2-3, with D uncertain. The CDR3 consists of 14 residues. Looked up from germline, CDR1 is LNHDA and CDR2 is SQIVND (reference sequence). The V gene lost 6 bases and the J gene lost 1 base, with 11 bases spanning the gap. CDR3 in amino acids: CASSMVQGTDTQYF. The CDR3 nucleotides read TGTGCCAGTAGCATGGTTCAGGGCACAGATACGCAGTATTTT.

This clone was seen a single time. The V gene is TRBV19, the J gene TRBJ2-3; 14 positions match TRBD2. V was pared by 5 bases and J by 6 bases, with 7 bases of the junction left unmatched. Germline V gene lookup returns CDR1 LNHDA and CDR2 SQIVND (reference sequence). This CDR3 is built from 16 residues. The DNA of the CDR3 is TGTGCCAGTAGTGCTCAGACTAGCGGGAGGGGGGATACGCAGTATTTT. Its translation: CASSAQTSGRGDTQYF.

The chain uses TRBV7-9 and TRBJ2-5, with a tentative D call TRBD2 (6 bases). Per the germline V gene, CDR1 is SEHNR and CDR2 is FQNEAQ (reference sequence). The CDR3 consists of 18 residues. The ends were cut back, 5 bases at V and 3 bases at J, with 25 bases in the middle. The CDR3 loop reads CASSPTSGEDRKKETQYF. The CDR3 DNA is TGTGCCAGCAGCCCAACGTCCGGGGAGGATAGAAAAAAAGAGACCCAGTACTTC.